This T cell receptor beta chain appears in the sequencing data of a study of T cells in Graves' hyperthyroidism and ophthalmopathy. The hyperthyroidism was newly diagnosed and had lasted under 2 months; the patients were aged 18 to 65. Patients were excluded for uncontrolled infection, other autoimmune disease, pregnancy or lactation. Germline V gene data show CDR1 as SGHRS and CDR2 as YFSETQ. V shed 0 bases, J shed 1 base, and the junction held 3 bases outside the gene matches. This CDR3 is built from 16 residues. This clonotype showed up just a few times. Amplified regions were TCR beta CDR3 sequences from RNA transcripts. With the HTBI primer set, the TCR CDR3 went through a first round of RT-PCR. TCRdb fed the multiplex PCR reads into MiXCR, producing one record per CDR3 protein. Counted here are about 510,000 distinct CDR3 sequences, less than 15% occurring once; the ten biggest clones make up about 14%.

The clonotype comes from a woman aged 40-49 years with Graves' hyperthyroidism. The specimen sequenced was blood. The V gene is TRBV5-1, the J gene TRBJ2-2, with 7 bases aligning to TRBD2. This CDR3 reads CASSLAASGNTGELFF. The DNA of the CDR3 is TGCGCCAGCAGCTTGGCCGCTAGCGGGAACACCGGGGAGCTGTTTTTT.